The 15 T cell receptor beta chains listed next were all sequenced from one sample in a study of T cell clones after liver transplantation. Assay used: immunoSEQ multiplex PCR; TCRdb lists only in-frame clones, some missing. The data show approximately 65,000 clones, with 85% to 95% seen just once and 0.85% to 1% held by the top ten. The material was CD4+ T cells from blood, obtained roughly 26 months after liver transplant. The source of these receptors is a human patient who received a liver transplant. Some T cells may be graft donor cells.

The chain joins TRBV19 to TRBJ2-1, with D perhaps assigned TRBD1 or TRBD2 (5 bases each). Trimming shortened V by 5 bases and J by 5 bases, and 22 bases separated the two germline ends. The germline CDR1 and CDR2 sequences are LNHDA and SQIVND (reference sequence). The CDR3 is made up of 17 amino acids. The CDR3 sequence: CASSPRRNGAPNNEQFF. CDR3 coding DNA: TGTGCCAGTAGTCCCCGTCGTAACGGGGCACCAAACAATGAGCAGTTCTTC.

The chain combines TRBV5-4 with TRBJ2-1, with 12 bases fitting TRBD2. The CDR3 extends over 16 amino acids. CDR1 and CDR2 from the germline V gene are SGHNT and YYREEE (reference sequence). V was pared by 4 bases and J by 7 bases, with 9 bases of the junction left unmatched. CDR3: CASSRYTGTSGNEQFF. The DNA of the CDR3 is TGTGCCAGCAGCCGATATACCGGGACTAGCGGGAATGAGCAGTTCTTC.

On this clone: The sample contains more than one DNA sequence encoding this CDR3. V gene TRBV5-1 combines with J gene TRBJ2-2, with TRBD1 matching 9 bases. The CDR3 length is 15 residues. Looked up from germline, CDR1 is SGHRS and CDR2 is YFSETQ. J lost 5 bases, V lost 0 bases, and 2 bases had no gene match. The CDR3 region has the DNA TGCGCCAGCAGCTTGGTACAGGGGGCGACCGGGGAGCTGTTTTTT. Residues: CASSLVQGATGELFF.

The CDR3 coding sequence is TGTGCCAGCAGCTTAGCCGGGACTAGCCCCAACCACGAGCAGTACTTC. It translates to CASSLAGTSPNHEQYF. The rearrangement links TRBV11-3 to TRBJ2-7; 9 nucleotides agree with TRBD2. Germline CDR1 reads SGHNT; CDR2 reads YENEEA. Losses at the gene ends were 1 base for V and 5 bases for J; bases not matched to a gene: 9. The CDR3 is 16 residues long.

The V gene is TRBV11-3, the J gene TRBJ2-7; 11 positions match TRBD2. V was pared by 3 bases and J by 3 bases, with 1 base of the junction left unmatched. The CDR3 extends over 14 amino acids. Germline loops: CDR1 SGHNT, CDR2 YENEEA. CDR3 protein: CASSFTSGSYEQYF. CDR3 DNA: TGTGCCAGCAGCTTTACTAGCGGGAGCTACGAGCAGTACTTC.

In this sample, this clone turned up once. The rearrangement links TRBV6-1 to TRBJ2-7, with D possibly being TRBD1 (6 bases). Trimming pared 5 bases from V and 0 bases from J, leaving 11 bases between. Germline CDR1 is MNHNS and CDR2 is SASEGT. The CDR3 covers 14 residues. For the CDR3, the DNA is TGTGCCAGCAGTCCAGGGACATTCTCCTACGAGCAGTACTTC. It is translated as CASSPGTFSYEQYF.

The CDR3 DNA reads TGTGCCAGCAGGGGGACAGGGGTCGGTGGCTACACCTTC. Its protein product is CASRGTGVGGYTF. The V gene is TRBV7-9, the J gene TRBJ1-2; 10 bases are shared with TRBD1. Germline lookup yields CDR1 SEHNR and CDR2 FQNEAQ (reference sequence). CDR3 size: 13 residues. The V gene end was trimmed by 6 bases and the J gene end by 7 bases; junction bases not matched to a gene: 5. Based on the CDR3 plus reference TRBV7-9 and TRBJ1-2, the full variable domain is DTGVSQNPRHKITKRGQNVTFRCDPISEHNRLYWYRQTLGQGPEFLTYFQNEAQLEKSRLLSDRFSAERPKGSFSTLEIQRTEQGDSAMYLCASRGTGVGGYTFGSGTRLTVV.

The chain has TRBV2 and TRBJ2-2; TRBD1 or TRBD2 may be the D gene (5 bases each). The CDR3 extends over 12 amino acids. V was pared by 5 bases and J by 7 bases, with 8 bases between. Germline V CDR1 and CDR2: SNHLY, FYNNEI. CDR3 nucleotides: TGTGCCAGCAGTCGGGACCTCGGGGAGCTGTTTTTT. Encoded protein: CASSRDLGELFF.

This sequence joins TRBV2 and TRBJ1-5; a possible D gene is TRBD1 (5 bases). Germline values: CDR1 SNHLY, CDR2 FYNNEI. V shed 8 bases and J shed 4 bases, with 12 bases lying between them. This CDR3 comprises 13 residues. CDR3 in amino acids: CASSGTENQPQHF. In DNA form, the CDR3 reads TGTGCCAGCTCAGGGACGGAAAATCAGCCCCAGCATTTT.

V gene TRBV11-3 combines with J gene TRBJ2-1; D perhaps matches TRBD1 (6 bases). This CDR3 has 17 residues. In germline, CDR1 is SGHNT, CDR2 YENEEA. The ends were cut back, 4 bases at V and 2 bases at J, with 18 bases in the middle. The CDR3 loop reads CASSSVDRWNTYNEQFF. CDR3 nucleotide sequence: TGTGCCAGCAGCTCTGTGGACAGATGGAATACCTACAATGAGCAGTTCTTC. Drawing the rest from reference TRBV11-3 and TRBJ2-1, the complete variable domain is EAGVVQSPRYKIIEKKQPVAFWCNPISGHNTLYWYLQNLGQGPELLIRYENEEAVDDSQLPKDRFSAERLKGVDSTLKIQPAELGDSAVYLCASSSVDRWNTYNEQFFGPGTRLTVL.

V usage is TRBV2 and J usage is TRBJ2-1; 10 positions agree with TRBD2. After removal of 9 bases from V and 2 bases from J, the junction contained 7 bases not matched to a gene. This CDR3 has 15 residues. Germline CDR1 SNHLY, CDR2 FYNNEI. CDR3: CASFQAGGAYNEQFF. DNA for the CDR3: TGTGCCAGTTTTCAAGCGGGAGGGGCCTACAATGAGCAGTTCTTC.

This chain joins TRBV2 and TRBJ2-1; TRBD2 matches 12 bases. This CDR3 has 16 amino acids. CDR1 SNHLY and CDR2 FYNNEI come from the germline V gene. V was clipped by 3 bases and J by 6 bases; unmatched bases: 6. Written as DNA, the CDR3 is TGTGCCAGCAGTGAGGTTAGACTAGCGGGAGCCAATGAGCAGTTCTTC. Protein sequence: CASSEVRLAGANEQFF.

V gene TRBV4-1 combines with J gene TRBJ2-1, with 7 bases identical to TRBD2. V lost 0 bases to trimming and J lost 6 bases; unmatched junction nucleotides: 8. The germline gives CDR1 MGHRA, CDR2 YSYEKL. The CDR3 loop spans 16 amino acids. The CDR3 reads CASSQDYGGGANEQFF. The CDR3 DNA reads TGCGCCAGCAGCCAAGATTACGGCGGGGGAGCCAATGAGCAGTTCTTC.

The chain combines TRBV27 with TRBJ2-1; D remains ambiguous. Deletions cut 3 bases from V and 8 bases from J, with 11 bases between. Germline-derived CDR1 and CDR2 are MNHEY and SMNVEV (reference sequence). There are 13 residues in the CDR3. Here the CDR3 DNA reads TGTGCCAGCAGTTTTCGCCGCATCGATGAGCAGTTCTTC. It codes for CASSFRRIDEQFF.

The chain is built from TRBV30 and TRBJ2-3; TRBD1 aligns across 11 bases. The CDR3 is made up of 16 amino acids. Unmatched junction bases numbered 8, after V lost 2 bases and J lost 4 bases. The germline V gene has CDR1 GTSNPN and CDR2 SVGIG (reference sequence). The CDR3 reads CAWSPWTGGVPDTQYF. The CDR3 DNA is TGTGCCTGGAGTCCTTGGACAGGGGGCGTTCCAGATACGCAGTATTTT.